Shown below are 9 T cell receptor beta chains from a single sample sequenced in a study of T cell repertoires in cytomegalovirus infection. MiXCR, run by TCRdb on the reads, gives a single entry per CDR3 protein. This table holds about 83,000 distinct CDR3 sequences, roughly a quarter found once. No antigen has been assigned to these receptors. The sequencing here drew on CD8+ T cells from cultured PBMCs, taken from culture after CMV antigen stimulation. Source of these receptors: a human donor in good health (CMV status not recorded). Some clones in this sample may be carry-over from other donors' samples.

The chain couples TRBV7-9 to TRBJ2-5; 10 bases align to TRBD2. The V gene end was trimmed by 4 bases and the J gene end by 5 bases; junction bases not matched to a gene: 10. Per germline, CDR1 SEHNR and CDR2 FQNEAQ (reference sequence). The CDR3 runs to 16 residues. CDR3 loop: CASSYGKRGGRETQYF. The DNA of the CDR3 is TGTGCCAGCAGCTACGGAAAGCGGGGGGGCCGGGAGACCCAGTACTTC.

V usage is TRBV28 and J usage is TRBJ1-5; D not certain. Germline V gene lookup returns CDR1 MDHEN and CDR2 SYDVKM. Deletions cut 5 bases from V and 1 base from J, with 15 bases between. The CDR3 covers 16 residues. The CDR3 region is CASSPTTEASNQPQHF. CDR3 DNA: TGTGCCAGCAGTCCCACCACGGAAGCGAGCAATCAGCCCCAGCATTTT.

This clonotype was seen more than once but under ten times. V usage is TRBV7-9 and J usage is TRBJ2-2, with D uncertain. V was clipped by 5 bases and J by 5 bases, with 9 bases between them. Germline CDR1 reads SEHNR; CDR2 reads FQNEAQ (reference sequence). CDR3 length: 13 residues. The CDR3 DNA is TGTGCCAGCAGCCCCCAAGGGACCGGGGAGCTGTTTTTT. This encodes CASSPQGTGELFF.

On this clonotype: This could be a read error, since a much larger clone is one nucleotide away. The chain is built from TRBV11-2 and TRBJ2-7; possibly TRBD1 for D (6 bases). The V gene lost 6 bases and the J gene lost 2 bases, with 20 bases spanning the gap. CDR1 is SGHAT and CDR2 is FQNNGV in the germline V gene. CDR3 length equals 16 residues. The CDR3 DNA is TGTGCCAGCAGACCGAGACCCAGGGCAGGGGCCTACGAGCAGTACTTC. This codes for CASRPRPRAGAYEQYF. Using reference TRBV11-2 and TRBJ2-7 for the parts outside the CDR3, the full variable domain is EAGVAQSPRYKIIEKRQSVAFWCNPISGHATLYWYQQILGQGPKLLIQFQNNGVVDDSQLPKDRFSAERLKGVDSTLKIQPAKLEDSAVYLCASRPRPRAGAYEQYFGPGTRLTVT.

This clonotype showed up many times. This chain connects TRBV27 to TRBJ2-3, with a possible D match to TRBD1 (6 bases). CDR1 and CDR2 from the germline V gene are MNHEY and SMNVEV (reference sequence). The V end was cut by 9 bases, the J end by 1 base, with 11 bases between. This CDR3 contains 13 residues. The chain's CDR3 is CASRRTGTDTQYF. CDR3 DNA sequence: TGTGCCAGTAGGCGGACAGGCACAGATACGCAGTATTTT.

The sample holds a few counts of this clonotype. The rearrangement joins TRBV5-5 to TRBJ2-4; 8 bases line up with TRBD2. The J segment lost 4 bases and the V segment lost 4 bases, leaving 4 bases of the junction unmatched. The CDR3 has 14 amino acids. The germline V gene has CDR1 SGHKS and CDR2 YYEKEE (reference sequence). This CDR3 is CASSREGQKNIQYF. The CDR3 DNA reads TGTGCCAGCAGCCGGGAGGGCCAGAAAAACATTCAGTACTTC. The whole variable domain, remainder taken from reference TRBV5-5 and TRBJ2-4, is DAGVTQSPTHLIKTRGQQVTLRCSPISGHKSVSWYQQVLGQGPQFIFQYYEKEERGRGNFPDRFSARQFPNYSSELNVNALLLGDSALYLCASSREGQKNIQYFGAGTRLSVL.

This clonotype was detected many times. The chain joins TRBV7-2 to TRBJ1-2; no clear D gene. Germline lookup yields CDR1 SGHTA and CDR2 FQGNSA. The germline V and J ends were trimmed by 5 bases and 4 bases, with 8 bases remaining between them. This CDR3 is built from 12 residues. CDR3 nucleotides: TGTGCCAGCAGCCGTCTGAGCTATGGCTACACCTTC. It specifies CASSRLSYGYTF.

The CDR3 here is CSAITDTQYF. The CDR3 DNA follows: TGCAGCGCCATCACAGATACGCAGTATTTT. This chain uses TRBV29-1 with TRBJ2-3; no reliable D call. Germline V CDR1 and CDR2: SQVTM, ANQGSEA. The CDR3 is 10 residues long. The V gene lost 7 bases and the J gene lost 2 bases, with 4 bases spanning the gap.

This chain joins TRBV6-2 or TRBV6-3 and TRBJ1-1; 7 bases map to TRBD1. CDR1 MNHEY and CDR2 SVGEGT come from the germline V gene. The CDR3 sequence is 16 residues long. V gave up 4 bases and J gave up 1 base; unmatched junction bases: 9. The CDR3 protein is CASSFIPGQTNTEAFF. For the CDR3, the DNA is TGTGCCAGCAGTTTCATCCCGGGACAGACGAACACTGAAGCTTTCTTT.